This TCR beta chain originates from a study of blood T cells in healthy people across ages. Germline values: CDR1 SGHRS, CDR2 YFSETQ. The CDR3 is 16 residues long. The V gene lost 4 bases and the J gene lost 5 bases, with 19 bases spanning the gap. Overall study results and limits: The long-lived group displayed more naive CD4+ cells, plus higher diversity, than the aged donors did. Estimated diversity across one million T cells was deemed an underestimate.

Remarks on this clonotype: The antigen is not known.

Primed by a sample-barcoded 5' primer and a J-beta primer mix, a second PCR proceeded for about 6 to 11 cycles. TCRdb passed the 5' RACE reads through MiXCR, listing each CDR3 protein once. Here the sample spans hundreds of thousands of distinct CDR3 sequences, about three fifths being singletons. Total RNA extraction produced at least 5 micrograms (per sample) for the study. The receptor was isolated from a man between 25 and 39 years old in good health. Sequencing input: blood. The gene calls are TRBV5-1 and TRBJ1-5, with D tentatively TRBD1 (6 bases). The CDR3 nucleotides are TGCGCCAGCAGCCCCGGAGGTAGAGGGGGGGATCAGCCCCAGCATTTT. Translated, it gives CASSPGGRGGDQPQHF.